What follows are 23 T cell receptor beta chains derived from one specimen sequenced in a study of shared clonotypes between healthy human individuals. Produced via immunoSEQ multiplex PCR; TCRdb's table is partial and in-frame only. Altogether about 690,000 clones are present, about nine tenths being singletons, with the ten largest covering 30% to 40%. Sequencing was done on a sample of memory CD8+ T cells from PBMCs. Subset given: CD45RO+ cells pooled with CCR7-negative TemRA cells. These receptors were obtained from a man aged 18-30 years in good health. Some clones in this sample may be carry-over from other donors' samples.

The J gene is TRBJ2-7, the V gene TRBV11-2; possibly TRBD2 for D (5 bases). V was pared by 8 bases and J by 0 bases, with 23 bases between. The CDR3 is made up of 17 amino acids. The germline gives CDR1 SGHAT, CDR2 FQNNGV. CDR3 residues: CASRDRRTASSSYEQYF. The CDR3 DNA reads as TGTGCCAGCCGCGATCGGAGGACCGCATCGAGCTCCTACGAGCAGTACTTC. Drawing the rest from reference TRBV11-2 and TRBJ2-7, the complete variable domain is EAGVAQSPRYKIIEKRQSVAFWCNPISGHATLYWYQQILGQGPKLLIQFQNNGVVDDSQLPKDRFSAERLKGVDSTLKIQPAKLEDSAVYLCASRDRRTASSSYEQYFGPGTRLTVT.

This chain connects TRBV30 to TRBJ2-1; 13 nucleotides align to TRBD2. The CDR3 totals 14 residues. Germline CDR1 is GTSNPN and CDR2 is SVGIG (reference sequence). The junction had 6 bases not matched to a gene; V was cut back by 6 bases and J by 7 bases. CDR3: CACRTSGSWNEQFF. CDR3 nucleotides: TGTGCCTGTCGGACTAGCGGGAGTTGGAATGAGCAGTTCTTC.

The chain joins TRBV7-9 to TRBJ1-2; 7 bases line up with TRBD1. Trimming cost V 4 bases and J 6 bases; bases outside gene matches: 11. The CDR3 runs 15 residues. CDR1 is SEHNR and CDR2 is FQNEAQ in the germline V gene (reference sequence). This CDR3 is CASSSWGQGVNGYTF. The DNA of the CDR3 is TGTGCCAGCAGCTCCTGGGGGCAGGGGGTGAATGGCTACACCTTC.

The gene calls are TRBV15 and TRBJ2-6; D is perhaps TRBD1 (6 bases). CDR1 and CDR2 from the germline V gene are LNHNV and YYDKDF (reference sequence). The CDR3 covers 15 residues. V was pared by 8 bases and J by 0 bases, with 11 bases between. CDR3 nucleotide sequence: TGTGCCACCGAAGCCAGGGGCTCTGGGGCCAACGTCCTGACTTTC. Translating gives CATEARGSGANVLTF.

The V and J genes are TRBV2 and TRBJ2-3, with unresolved D. The ends were cut back, 5 bases at V and 6 bases at J, with 15 bases in the middle. Germline V CDR1 and CDR2: SNHLY, FYNNEI. There are 14 residues in the CDR3. CDR3 nucleotide sequence: TGTGCCAGCAGTACGGGCGATGGCGTGGATACGCAGTATTTT. The encoded protein is CASSTGDGVDTQYF.

The J gene is TRBJ1-1, the V gene TRBV11-2; no definite D call. The V gene lost 1 base and the J gene lost 1 base, with 10 bases spanning the gap. Germline CDR1 reads SGHAT; CDR2 reads FQNNGV. CDR3 length equals 15 residues. CDR3: CASSLGGSWNTEAFF. The CDR3 DNA sequence: TGTGCCAGCAGCTTAGGCGGCAGCTGGAACACTGAAGCTTTCTTT. Complete variable domain (other parts from reference TRBV11-2 and TRBJ1-1): EAGVAQSPRYKIIEKRQSVAFWCNPISGHATLYWYQQILGQGPKLLIQFQNNGVVDDSQLPKDRFSAERLKGVDSTLKIQPAKLEDSAVYLCASSLGGSWNTEAFFGQGTRLTVV.

This sequence joins TRBV7-9 and TRBJ1-1; no firm D call. This CDR3 is 13 amino acids long. Germline-derived CDR1 and CDR2 are SEHNR and FQNEAQ (reference sequence). Trimming left V 1 base short and J 11 bases short, with 14 bases between. The CDR3 region is CASSLGYLGGAFF. CDR3 bases: TGTGCCAGCAGCTTAGGGTATCTTGGCGGGGCTTTCTTT.

The chain is built from TRBV4-1 and TRBJ1-4, with TRBD1 matching 8 bases. The J segment lost 3 bases and the V segment lost 2 bases, leaving 2 bases of the junction unmatched. The CDR3 runs to 15 residues. Looked up from germline, CDR1 is MGHRA and CDR2 is YSYEKL. The CDR3 sequence: CASSQTGGPNEKLFF. For the CDR3, the DNA is TGCGCCAGCAGCCAAACAGGGGGTCCTAATGAAAAACTGTTTTTT.

The chain uses TRBV9 and TRBJ2-7; tentative D call: TRBD2 (6 bases). With 0 bases removed from V and 0 bases from J, the gap between germline ends came to 13 bases. The germline V gene has CDR1 SGDLS and CDR2 YYNGEE. The CDR3 has 16 residues. CDR3 sequence (DNA): TGTGCCAGCAGCGTAGTTGGCGGGGTAAGCTCCTACGAGCAGTACTTC. Translation gives CASSVVGGVSSYEQYF.

The gene calls are TRBV9 and TRBJ2-3; a possible D gene is TRBD2 (6 bases). Germline CDR1 is SGDLS and CDR2 is YYNGEE. V lost 7 bases, J lost 2 bases, and 14 bases lay in between. CDR3 size: 14 residues. This chain's CDR3 is CASQPGRYTDTQYF. CDR3 bases: TGTGCCAGCCAGCCGGGGAGGTACACAGATACGCAGTATTTT. Full variable domain (remainder filled in from reference TRBV9 and TRBJ2-3): DSGVTQTPKHLITATGQRVTLRCSPRSGDLSVYWYQQSLDQGLQFLIQYYNGEERAKGNILERFSAQQFPDLHSELNLSSLELGDSALYFCASQPGRYTDTQYFGPGTRLTVL.

The chain employs TRBV11-2 and TRBJ2-7; maybe TRBD1 (6 bases). CDR3 length equals 15 residues. Germline V gene lookup returns CDR1 SGHAT and CDR2 FQNNGV. Trimming removed 1 base from V and 4 bases from J, with 14 bases in between. CDR3 nucleotides: TGTGCCAGCAGCTTAGCCGGGTGGACAGATTACGAGCAGTACTTC. Protein product: CASSLAGWTDYEQYF.

The chain uses TRBV2 and TRBJ1-5; D possibly corresponds to TRBD1 (5 bases). The length of the CDR3 is 15 residues. The V end lost 7 bases, the J end lost 4 bases, and 17 bases lay between the germline ends. Germline V gene data show CDR1 as SNHLY and CDR2 as FYNNEI. The CDR3 region has the DNA TGTGCCAGCAATAGCAGGGACGTTACAAATCAGCCCCAGCATTTT. Its translation: CASNSRDVTNQPQHF.

This clone was seen more than once but under ten times. The chain links TRBV10-3 to TRBJ1-1; D may be TRBD1 (5 bases). Germline CDR1 is ENHRY and CDR2 is SYGVKD. V lost 7 bases, J lost 2 bases, and 11 bases lay in between. This CDR3 contains 13 residues. CDR3 DNA sequence: TGTGCCATCAAGGGGACCCTAAACACTGAAGCTTTCTTT. It encodes CAIKGTLNTEAFF.

This clone came up once. The J gene is TRBJ2-5, the V gene TRBV5-1; TRBD1 agrees at 7 bases. Looked up from germline, CDR1 is SGHRS and CDR2 is YFSETQ. This CDR3 has 18 amino acids. Unmatched junction bases numbered 15, after V lost 2 bases and J lost 2 bases. CDR3 sequence (DNA): TGCGCCAGCAGCTTCCTCCCCCTTAGGGGGCGCAAGCAAGAGACCCAGTACTTC. Its translation is CASSFLPLRGRKQETQYF.

V and J are TRBV2 and TRBJ1-1; D possibly corresponds to TRBD1 (5 bases). V was clipped by 7 bases and J by 4 bases, with 10 bases between them. Germline CDR1 is SNHLY and CDR2 is FYNNEI. The CDR3 consists of 12 residues. CDR3: CASIIGGTEAFF. CDR3 in DNA: TGTGCCAGCATCATCGGGGGCACTGAAGCTTTCTTT.

The V gene is TRBV27, the J gene TRBJ2-5, with D possibly matching TRBD2 (5 bases). Germline loops: CDR1 MNHEY, CDR2 SMNVEV (reference sequence). CDR3 length: 17 amino acids. The V end lost 5 bases, the J end lost 2 bases, and 21 bases lay between the germline ends. CDR3 amino acids: CASSPQWLERKQETQYF. CDR3 in DNA: TGTGCCAGCAGTCCACAGTGGCTGGAGCGGAAACAAGAGACCCAGTACTTC.

This chain links TRBV5-4 with TRBJ2-7, with 7 bases identical to TRBD1. V shed 3 bases, J shed 4 bases, and the junction held 1 base outside the gene matches. Germline CDR1 SGHNT, CDR2 YYREEE (reference sequence). The CDR3 consists of 12 residues. As DNA, the CDR3 is TGTGCCAGCAGCTGGGGACAGTACGAGCAGTACTTC. Translated: CASSWGQYEQYF.

On this clone itself: A far bigger clonotype differs at one base, so this is likely a read error. The rearrangement links TRBV4-1 to TRBJ2-7; D tentatively reads TRBD1 or TRBD2 (5 bases each). The germline V and J ends were trimmed by 0 bases and 3 bases, with 21 bases remaining between them. CDR1 is MGHRA, CDR2 YSYEKL, per germline. The CDR3 length is 18 residues. The CDR3 loop reads CASSQEPIRRGGFYEQYF. Written as DNA, the CDR3 is TGCGCCAGCAGCCAAGAACCCATTAGACGGGGCGGCTTCTACGAGCAGTACTTC.

The chain has TRBV28 and TRBJ1-5; D might be TRBD1 (5 bases). Looked up from germline, CDR1 is MDHEN and CDR2 is SYDVKM. Trimming took off 11 bases at V and 0 bases at J, with 17 bases between the two ends. The CDR3 runs 15 residues. The CDR3: CAGGVGPYSNQPQHF. In DNA form, the CDR3 reads TGTGCCGGGGGAGTTGGACCTTATAGCAATCAGCCCCAGCATTTT.

V gene TRBV4-2 combines with J gene TRBJ1-1; D unresolved. Germline V gene lookup returns CDR1 LGHNA and CDR2 YNFKEQ. V lost 1 base, J lost 7 bases, and 13 bases lay in between. This CDR3 comprises 14 residues. DNA for the CDR3: TGTGCCAGCAGCCAAGTCGGGGTCTTTAATGAAGCTTTCTTT. Residues: CASSQVGVFNEAFF.

To note about this clone: This sample includes further DNA sequences coding for the same CDR3. The chain recombines TRBV7-9 with TRBJ2-7, with unresolved D. The V and J ends lost 1 base and 1 base respectively, with 2 bases between them. The CDR3 length is 12 residues. Germline loops: CDR1 SEHNR, CDR2 FQNEAQ (reference sequence). The CDR3 loop is CASSLESYEQYF. As DNA, the CDR3 is TGTGCCAGCAGCTTAGAATCCTACGAGCAGTACTTC.

The chain links TRBV27 to TRBJ1-4; possibly TRBD1 for D (5 bases). Germline V gene lookup returns CDR1 MNHEY and CDR2 SMNVEV (reference sequence). This CDR3 is 15 amino acids long. The V end lost 1 base, the J end lost 8 bases, and 14 bases lay between the germline ends. The CDR3 bases are TGTGCCAGCAGTTTATACCAGGGAACAGGAGAAAAACTGTTTTTT. It translates to CASSLYQGTGEKLFF.

Written as DNA, the CDR3 is TGTGCCAGCAGTCAAAATCAGGGGCTCGACGAGCAGTACTTC. Translated, it gives CASSQNQGLDEQYF. The chain recombines TRBV28 with TRBJ2-7; TRBD1 might be the D (6 bases). Deletions cut 5 bases from V and 5 bases from J, with 16 bases between. The CDR3 has 14 residues. Germline V gene sequence: CDR1 MDHEN, CDR2 SYDVKM.